This T cell receptor beta chain was found in a study of T cell repertoires in cytomegalovirus infection. Overall study: CMV infection together with matching HLA type was indicated by public TCR beta signatures. Broader study findings: The cumulative frequency of public TCR beta families identified carriers of CMV plus the relevant HLA. Across the ex vivo response, the dominant clonotypes were HLA-C-restricted CMV-specific TCR beta clonotypes.

TCRdb fed the reads into MiXCR, producing one record per CDR3 protein. The sample consists of 150,000 to 200,000 distinct CDR3 sequences, approximately 17% of them appearing once. In the case of this clonotype: The antigen remains undetermined.

From germline, CDR1 is SEHNR and CDR2 FQNEAQ (reference sequence). This CDR3 comprises 14 residues. Trimming at V came to 8 bases and at J to 7 bases, leaving 8 bases not matched to a gene. Sequencing was performed on CD8+ T cells from PBMCs. The chain couples TRBV7-9 to TRBJ1-4, with TRBD1 matching 9 bases. The origin of this receptor is a human donor in good health (CMV status not recorded). Some clones in this sample may be carry-over from other donors' samples. CDR3 sequence (DNA): TGTGCCAGCGGCTCGGACAGGGGAGGTGAAAAACTGTTTTTT. It specifies CASGSDRGGEKLFF.